The 22 T cell receptor beta chains below were found in one sample sequenced in a study of shared clonotypes between healthy human individuals. Clones were read by immunoSEQ multiplex PCR, and TCRdb kept only the in-frame ones, dropping some. The sample has some 1,600,000 clones; 95% to 99% are singletons. Sample: naive CD4+ T cells sorted from blood. Subset of the sample: CD45RA+ positively selected. These TCRs come from a man under 40 in good health.

The V gene is TRBV28, the J gene TRBJ1-4; D perhaps matches TRBD1 (6 bases). Deletions cut 6 bases from V and 0 bases from J, with 17 bases between. The CDR3 loop spans 17 amino acids. Germline V CDR1 and CDR2: MDHEN, SYDVKM. CDR3 DNA: TGTGCCAGCAGCCGATTCGGACAGCCAGCAACTAATGAAAAACTGTTTTTT. Its translation is CASSRFGQPATNEKLFF. The entire variable domain, with the rest obtained from reference TRBV28 and TRBJ1-4, is as follows: DVKVTQSSRYLVKRTGEKVFLECVQDMDHENMFWYRQDPGLGLRLIYFSYDVKMKEKGDIPEGYSVSREKKERFSLILESASTNQTSMYLCASSRFGQPATNEKLFFGSGTQLSVL.

The chain combines TRBV6-5 with TRBJ2-7, with D possibly matching TRBD1 (5 bases). Trimming took off 5 bases at V and 4 bases at J, with 15 bases between the two ends. This CDR3 has 14 amino acids. Germline lookup yields CDR1 MNHEY and CDR2 SVGAGI. Here the CDR3 reads CASSSPQGGYEQYF. The DNA of the CDR3 is TGTGCCAGCAGTAGTCCCCAGGGTGGGTACGAGCAGTACTTC.

The rearrangement uses TRBV4-3 and TRBJ2-7, with a weak D call TRBD2 (5 bases). This CDR3 spans 14 amino acids. Trimming removed 2 bases at V and 2 bases at J, with 10 bases between. The germline gives CDR1 LGHNA, CDR2 YSLEER. In DNA, the CDR3 is TGCGCCAGCAGCCAATTCCTAGCTCCCTACGAGCAGTACTTC. As protein: CASSQFLAPYEQYF.

This rearrangement joins TRBV5-5 to TRBJ2-2; D is possibly TRBD2 (6 bases). This CDR3 has 14 amino acids. The ends were cut back, 2 bases at V and 5 bases at J, with 10 bases in the middle. Germline CDR1 and CDR2: SGHKS and YYEKEE (reference sequence). The CDR3 nucleotides are TGTGCCAGCAGCTTAGGAGGGAAGACCGGGGAGCTGTTTTTT. Its translation is CASSLGGKTGELFF.

The chain recombines TRBV9 with TRBJ2-4; D possibly corresponds to TRBD2 (5 bases). Germline assignment: CDR1 SGDLS and CDR2 YYNGEE. CDR3 length: 16 residues. V lost 0 bases and J 3 bases, leaving 13 bases between the germline ends. The chain's CDR3 is CASSVAAVPNKNIQYF. The DNA of the CDR3 is TGTGCCAGCAGCGTAGCAGCGGTACCAAACAAAAACATTCAGTACTTC.

The chain carries TRBV5-1 and TRBJ1-1; no firm D call. The germline V gene has CDR1 SGHRS and CDR2 YFSETQ. V was trimmed by 1 base and J by 2 bases, leaving 15 bases between them. There are 16 residues in the CDR3. The CDR3 DNA sequence: TGCGCCAGCAGCTTGAGTGTGGGAGAAGGAAACACTGAAGCTTTCTTT. This codes for CASSLSVGEGNTEAFF. Full variable domain (rest looked up from reference TRBV5-1 and TRBJ1-1): KAGVTQTPRYLIKTRGQQVTLSCSPISGHRSVSWYQQTPGQGLQFLFEYFSETQRNKGNFPGRFSGRQFSNSRSEMNVSTLELGDSALYLCASSLSVGEGNTEAFFGQGTRLTVV.

This clone was seen a handful of times. The gene calls are TRBV7-7 and TRBJ2-7; 11 bases fit TRBD2. Looked up from germline, CDR1 is SSHAT and CDR2 is FNYEAQ (reference sequence). V lost 5 bases and J lost 6; bases outside the gene matches: 6. The CDR3 runs to 14 residues. The CDR3 here is CASSVGLAVGEQYF. The CDR3 nucleotides read TGTGCCAGCAGCGTGGGACTAGCGGTTGGCGAGCAGTACTTC.

J is TRBJ2-2 and V is TRBV6-6, with D possibly being TRBD2 (5 bases). The germline gives CDR1 MNHNY, CDR2 SVGAGI (reference sequence). The CDR3 length is 13 residues. V lost 2 bases, J lost 6 bases, and 7 bases lay in between. The CDR3 spells CASSYMRAGELFF. DNA of the CDR3: TGTGCCAGCAGTTACATGAGGGCCGGGGAGCTGTTTTTT.

The rearrangement joins TRBV7-6 to TRBJ2-2, with 13 bases aligning to TRBD2. The trim removed 5 bases at V and 4 bases at J, leaving 10 bases unmatched. From germline, CDR1 is SGHVS and CDR2 FNYEAQ. This CDR3 contains 18 residues. The CDR3: CASSPGLAGETATGELFF. CDR3 sequence (DNA): TGTGCCAGCAGCCCCGGACTAGCGGGAGAAACTGCCACCGGGGAGCTGTTTTTT.

The rearrangement uses TRBV5-1 and TRBJ2-5, with D possibly TRBD2 on 6 matching bases. The CDR3 loop spans 14 amino acids. V was shortened by 3 bases and J by 4 bases, with 13 bases between the two germline ends. Looked up from germline, CDR1 is SGHRS and CDR2 is YFSETQ. For the CDR3, the DNA is TGCGCCAGCAGCTCCCGGGACTTACTAGAGACCCAGTACTTC. Translating it yields CASSSRDLLETQYF.

Points on this clone: The sample carries other DNA sequences with the same CDR3. The CDR3 region has the DNA TGCGCCAGCAGCTTGCAGGGCGGAACTGAAGCTTTCTTT. Translated: CASSLQGGTEAFF. The chain has TRBV5-1 and TRBJ1-1, with a possible D match to TRBD1 (5 bases). V was trimmed by 1 base and J by 5 bases, leaving 9 bases between them. The germline V gene encodes CDR1 SGHRS and CDR2 YFSETQ. The CDR3 extends over 13 amino acids. The full variable domain, in which reference TRBV5-1 and TRBJ1-1 provide the parts outside the CDR3, is KAGVTQTPRYLIKTRGQQVTLSCSPISGHRSVSWYQQTPGQGLQFLFEYFSETQRNKGNFPGRFSGRQFSNSRSEMNVSTLELGDSALYLCASSLQGGTEAFFGQGTRLTVV.

This clone was recorded only once. The same CDR3 also results from other DNA sequences found in this sample. V and J are TRBV10-1 and TRBJ2-1, with 11 bases identical to TRBD2. Germline CDR1 reads WNHNN; CDR2 reads SYGVQD (reference sequence). There are 14 residues in the CDR3. Trimming took 4 bases from V and 7 from J; bases not matched to a gene: 3. The CDR3 region is CASSVLAGGNEQFF. The CDR3 nucleotides are TGCGCCAGCAGTGTCCTAGCGGGGGGTAATGAGCAGTTCTTC.

The rearrangement uses TRBV18 and TRBJ2-1; the D gene is possibly TRBD2 (5 bases). CDR3 length equals 15 residues. Trimming took 4 bases from V and 6 from J, leaving 16 bases between them. Germline assignment: CDR1 KGHSH and CDR2 LQKENI. CDR3: CASSQLVGSFNEQFF. CDR3 in DNA: TGTGCCAGCTCACAACTAGTAGGGAGCTTCAATGAGCAGTTCTTC. Drawing the rest from reference TRBV18 and TRBJ2-1, the complete variable domain is NAGVMQNPRHLVRRRGQEARLRCSPMKGHSHVYWYRQLPEEGLKFMVYLQKENIIDESGMPKERFSAEFPKEGPSILRIQQVVRGDSAAYFCASSQLVGSFNEQFFGPGTRLTVL.

The chain combines TRBV7-2 with TRBJ2-2; TRBD2 matches at 16 bases. CDR3 length: 16 amino acids. The germline gives CDR1 SGHTA, CDR2 FQGNSA. J gave up 3 bases and V 5 bases, and 0 bases lay outside the gene matches. The CDR3 DNA sequence: TGTGCCAGCAGCGGGACTAGCGGGAGGGACACCGGGGAGCTGTTTTTT. Encoded protein: CASSGTSGRDTGELFF.

V usage is TRBV4-3 and J usage is TRBJ2-3; perhaps TRBD1 as D (5 bases). Trimming cost V 2 bases and J 5 bases, with 14 bases left between them. CDR3 length equals 15 residues. Germline values: CDR1 LGHNA, CDR2 YSLEER. The CDR3 nucleotides read TGCGCCAGCAGCCAACAGGGTGCCCGAGGAGATACGCAGTATTTT. Residues: CASSQQGARGDTQYF.

About this clone itself: Other DNA sequences within the sample encode an identical CDR3. This chain uses TRBV7-9 with TRBJ1-1, with D possibly being TRBD1 (5 bases). The germline V and J ends were trimmed by 0 bases and 5 bases, with 10 bases remaining between them. The CDR3 covers 14 residues. CDR1 is SEHNR, CDR2 FQNEAQ, per germline (reference sequence). CDR3 DNA sequence: TGTGCCAGCAGCTTAGCCAGGGCGGGGACTGAAGCTTTCTTT. It translates to CASSLARAGTEAFF. Combining the CDR3 with reference TRBV7-9 and TRBJ1-1 gives the whole variable domain DTGVSQNPRHKITKRGQNVTFRCDPISEHNRLYWYRQTLGQGPEFLTYFQNEAQLEKSRLLSDRFSAERPKGSFSTLEIQRTEQGDSAMYLCASSLARAGTEAFFGQGTRLTVV.

The chain employs TRBV29-1 and TRBJ2-1; 10 bases fit TRBD1. This CDR3 comprises 17 residues. The germline CDR1 and CDR2 sequences are SQVTM and ANQGSEA. V shed 7 bases, J shed 3 bases, and the junction held 15 bases outside the gene matches. CDR3 DNA: TGCAGCGCCTTAGGGACAGGGGAAGCGCGAGACTACAATGAGCAGTTCTTC. Residues: CSALGTGEARDYNEQFF.

This sequence joins TRBV27 and TRBJ1-5; D remains ambiguous. CDR1 is MNHEY, CDR2 SMNVEV, per germline (reference sequence). The CDR3 loop spans 16 amino acids. The V and J ends lost 5 bases and 2 bases respectively, with 16 bases between them. The CDR3 here is CASSPKSGRGNQPQHF. For the CDR3, the DNA is TGTGCCAGCAGTCCCAAGTCAGGCCGGGGCAATCAGCCCCAGCATTTT.

Points on this clone: Other DNA variants within this sample encode the same CDR3. The gene calls are TRBV5-1 and TRBJ2-2; D possibly corresponds to TRBD1 (5 bases). The CDR3 length is 14 residues. Trimming took 5 bases from V and 2 from J, leaving 10 bases between them. Germline V gene lookup returns CDR1 SGHRS and CDR2 YFSETQ. CDR3 coding DNA: TGCGCCAGCAGTGGCCAGGGAAACACCGGGGAGCTGTTTTTT. The encoded protein is CASSGQGNTGELFF.

The J gene is TRBJ1-2, the V gene TRBV27; D is perhaps TRBD1 (5 bases). V dropped 2 bases and J dropped 7 bases, with 8 bases sitting between them. Looked up from germline, CDR1 is MNHEY and CDR2 is SMNVEV (reference sequence). The CDR3 loop spans 12 amino acids. The CDR3 nucleotides are TGTGCCAGCAGTTTACAGGGTTCTGGCTACACCTTC. It specifies CASSLQGSGYTF.

The chain couples TRBV19 to TRBJ1-1; D is possibly TRBD1 (6 bases). CDR1 LNHDA and CDR2 SQIVND come from the germline V gene (reference sequence). The ends were cut back, 4 bases at V and 9 bases at J, with 24 bases in the middle. The CDR3 is 16 residues long. CDR3 nucleotide sequence: TGTGCCAGTAGTACAATGAAGGACAGTCCCGCCGGCAAAGCTTTCTTT. Encoded protein: CASSTMKDSPAGKAFF.

The CDR3 DNA is TGTGCCAGCAGCACCTCAAGACAGGGGCAATTTGCCGAGCAGTACTTC. This sequence encodes CASSTSRQGQFAEQYF. The chain links TRBV5-5 to TRBJ2-7, with 8 bases matching TRBD1. Losses at the gene ends were 4 bases for V and 6 bases for J; bases not matched to a gene: 15. Germline lookup yields CDR1 SGHKS and CDR2 YYEKEE (reference sequence). The CDR3 totals 16 residues.